This entry features one TCR beta chain sequence. The study ran the assay at deep level. Each PCR replicate from the sorted subsets contained 150 to 200 ng DNA, which is about 30,000 T cell genomes. The data were produced by immunoSEQ multiplex PCR, yet TCRdb's version contains in-frame clones alone and is incomplete. The table shows approximately 650,000 clones, with 95% occurring only once. CD45RO-negative, CCR7-selected cells formed the naive CD8 fraction, which excluded terminally differentiated effector memory CD45RA+ cells. Trimming removed 1 base from V and 1 base from J, with 8 bases in between. CDR1 is MNHEY and CDR2 is SMNVEV in the germline V gene (reference sequence). The CDR3 sequence is 15 residues long. The record originates from a study of shared clonotypes between healthy human individuals.

The chain has TRBV27 and TRBJ2-1; no firm D call. Input material: naive CD8+ T cells sorted from blood. This sequence originates from a woman between 25 and 40 years old in good health. The CDR3 region has the DNA TGTGCCAGCAGTTTATTCTACGGGTCCTACAATGAGCAGTTCTTC. Its protein product is CASSLFYGSYNEQFF.